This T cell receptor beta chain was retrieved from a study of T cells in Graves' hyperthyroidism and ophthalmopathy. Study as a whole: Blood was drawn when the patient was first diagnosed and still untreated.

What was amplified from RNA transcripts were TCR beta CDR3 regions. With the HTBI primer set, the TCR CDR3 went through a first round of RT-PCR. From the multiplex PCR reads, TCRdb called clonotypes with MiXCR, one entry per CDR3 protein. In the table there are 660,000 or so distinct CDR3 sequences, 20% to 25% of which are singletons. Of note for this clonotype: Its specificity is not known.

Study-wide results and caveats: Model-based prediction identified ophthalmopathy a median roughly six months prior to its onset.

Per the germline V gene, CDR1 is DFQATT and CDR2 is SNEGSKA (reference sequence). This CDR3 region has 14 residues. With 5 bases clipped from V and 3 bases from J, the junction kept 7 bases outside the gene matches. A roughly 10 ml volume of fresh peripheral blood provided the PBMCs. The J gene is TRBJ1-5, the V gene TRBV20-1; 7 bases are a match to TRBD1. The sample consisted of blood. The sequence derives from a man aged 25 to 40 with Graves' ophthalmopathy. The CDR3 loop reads CSAGGTVVNQPQHF. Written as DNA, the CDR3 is TGCAGTGCTGGGGGGACAGTCGTCAATCAGCCCCAGCATTTT.